The 5 T cell receptor beta chains below were found in one sample sequenced in a study of blood T cell repertoires in COVID-19. Assay: immunoSEQ multiplex PCR; the TCRdb copy retains only in-frame clones and omits some. The sample has 44,000 or so clones, 83% seen once. Material: peripheral blood. All receptors derive from a man of 80 years or more in a cohort sampled during active COVID-19.

The DNA of the CDR3 is TGTGCCAGCACTCCCCAAGGGGCTGGCACCGGGGAGCTGTTTTTT. It encodes CASTPQGAGTGELFF. V and J are TRBV2 and TRBJ2-2; perhaps TRBD1 as D (5 bases). This CDR3 is 15 amino acids long. The germline V gene has CDR1 SNHLY and CDR2 FYNNEI. The germline V and J ends were trimmed by 7 bases and 4 bases, with 16 bases remaining between them.

Only one count was recorded for this clone. The genes are TRBV27 and TRBJ2-1; 8 bases agree with TRBD2. From germline, CDR1 is MNHEY and CDR2 SMNVEV (reference sequence). This CDR3 region has 11 residues. The junction had 8 bases not matched to a gene; V was cut back by 8 bases and J by 14 bases. The CDR3 reads CASSSGGLKFF. The CDR3, as DNA: TGTGCCAGCTCCTCGGGGGGGCTTAAGTTCTTC.

V is TRBV6-5 and J is TRBJ1-2; 7 bases map to TRBD1. The CDR3 contains 11 residues. Trimming took 9 bases from V and 9 from J; bases not matched to a gene: 7. Germline V gene lookup returns CDR1 MNHEY and CDR2 SVGAGI. CDR3 coding DNA: TGTGCCAGGGACAGGTTCGAAAGCTACACCTTC. The encoded protein is CARDRFESYTF.

V gene TRBV6-2 or TRBV6-3 combines with J gene TRBJ1-2; no definite D call. CDR3 length: 13 residues. The V end was cut by 5 bases, the J end by 4 bases, with 11 bases between. The V gene's germline CDR1 is MNHEY and CDR2 SVGEGT. The CDR3: CASSRNSIYGYTF. CDR3 DNA: TGTGCCAGCAGTCGGAACAGTATCTATGGCTACACCTTC.

The chain couples TRBV2 to TRBJ1-6; TRBD1 matches 7 bases. Germline V CDR1 and CDR2: SNHLY, FYNNEI. There are 15 residues in the CDR3. The J segment lost 7 bases and the V segment lost 3 bases, leaving 6 bases of the junction unmatched. CDR3 in DNA: TGTGCCAGCAGTGATAGCAGACAGGGCAATTCACCCCTCCACTTT. The encoded protein is CASSDSRQGNSPLHF.